This TCR beta chain was recorded in a study of CD8 T cells in Susac syndrome. The authors reverse transcribed about 0.5 to 1 ug RNA with random hexamers. immunoSEQ multiplex PCR amplified TCR beta CDR3 across 54 Vbeta, 13 Jbeta. TCRdb re-called the immunoSEQ multiplex PCR reads through MiXCR, storing one row per CDR3 protein. The data contain around 280,000 distinct CDR3 sequences, about 90% of them seen just once; the ten biggest clones take up about 0.07%. CDR1 is SGDLS, CDR2 YYNGEE, per germline. The CDR3 runs to 14 residues. V lost 0 bases, J lost 3 bases, and 9 bases lay in between. The chain is built from TRBV9 and TRBJ1-2; D remains unclear. The TCR comes from a human donor with multiple sclerosis. The sequenced sample was CD4+ T cells from PBMCs. CDR3 sequence: CASSVGAQDYGYTF. In DNA form, the CDR3 reads TGTGCCAGCAGCGTAGGAGCCCAGGACTATGGCTACACCTTC.